This passage covers 25 T cell receptor beta chains from one sample sequenced in a study of beta chain features in type 1 diabetes. The whole isolated RNA underwent reverse transcription, so sequencing captured expressed TCRB transcripts. Assay used: immunoSEQ multiplex PCR; TCRdb lists only in-frame clones, some missing. This table has 450,000 to 600,000 clones, 30% appearing once. The sample taken for sequencing was naive CD4+ T cells from blood. The source of these receptors is a man aged 18-30 years in good health.

There are a few counts of this clone. The chain combines TRBV29-1 with TRBJ2-7; D is ambiguous. Deletions cut 0 bases from V and 2 bases from J, with 11 bases between. From germline, CDR1 is SQVTM and CDR2 ANQGSEA. The CDR3 is made up of 14 amino acids. CDR3 DNA sequence: TGCAGCGTTGAAGATGGGCTAGGGACCTACGAGCAGTACTTC. Encoded protein: CSVEDGLGTYEQYF.

The chain joins TRBV27 to TRBJ1-2, with a tentative D call TRBD1 (5 bases). Germline-derived CDR1 and CDR2 are MNHEY and SMNVEV (reference sequence). The CDR3 spans 13 residues. The V end was cut by 5 bases, the J end by 7 bases, with 14 bases between. Here the CDR3 reads CASSTGNRSGYTF. The CDR3 coding sequence is TGTGCCAGCAGTACGGGGAACAGGAGTGGCTACACCTTC.

About this clone itself: One end of the junction fails to match germline, which may point to a read error. This sequence joins TRBV7-2 and TRBJ2-1; 11 bases agree with TRBD2. CDR3 length equals 12 residues. In germline, CDR1 is SGHTA, CDR2 FQGNSA. The CDR3 here is CASSPRGLAVIF. For the CDR3, the DNA is TGTGCCAGCAGCCCCCGGGGACTAGCGGTTATCTTC.

The chain uses TRBV21-1 and TRBJ1-4; the DNA was not used to check the table's D call, TRBD1. TRBV21-1 is shown as a pseudogene. CDR3 length equals 15 residues. CDR3: CASSSRGCRDEKLFF. The CDR3 DNA sequence: TGTGCCAGCAGCAGCAGGGGCTGCAGGGATGAAAAACTGTTTTTT.

The rearrangement uses TRBV7-2 and TRBJ2-1; D gene uncertain. Germline V gene lookup returns CDR1 SGHTA and CDR2 FQGNSA. This CDR3 is built from 13 residues. The V end was cut by 7 bases, the J end by 2 bases, with 9 bases between. The CDR3 is CASIPSAYNEQFF. The CDR3 DNA reads as TGTGCCAGCATCCCTTCGGCCTACAATGAGCAGTTCTTC.

The chain employs TRBV15 and TRBJ2-1, with 9 bases identical to TRBD2. The V gene end was trimmed by 3 bases and the J gene end by 4 bases; junction bases not matched to a gene: 7. There are 16 residues in the CDR3. Per germline, CDR1 LNHNV and CDR2 YYDKDF (reference sequence). The CDR3 protein is CATSRASGEGYNEQFF. CDR3 bases: TGTGCCACCAGCAGGGCTAGCGGGGAAGGATACAATGAGCAGTTCTTC.

J is TRBJ2-7 and V is TRBV19, with 7 bases matching TRBD1. Losses at the gene ends were 5 bases for V and 2 bases for J; bases not matched to a gene: 9. CDR1 is LNHDA and CDR2 is SQIVND in the germline V gene (reference sequence). The CDR3 has 15 amino acids. The CDR3: CASSGSGTVTYEQYF. The CDR3 region has the DNA TGTGCCAGTAGTGGGTCCGGGACAGTGACCTACGAGCAGTACTTC.

There are a few counts of this clone. The chain recombines TRBV30 with TRBJ1-5; D remains ambiguous. In germline, CDR1 is GTSNPN, CDR2 SVGIG (reference sequence). Trimming pared 2 bases from V and 3 bases from J, leaving 8 bases between. This CDR3 contains 13 residues. The chain's CDR3 is CAWSSSFNQPQHF. The CDR3 DNA is TGTGCCTGGAGTTCTAGTTTCAATCAGCCCCAGCATTTT.

The J gene is TRBJ2-3, the V gene TRBV5-6, with D possibly TRBD2 on 5 matching bases. The V gene lost 6 bases and the J gene lost 4 bases, with 15 bases spanning the gap. This CDR3 comprises 14 residues. Germline V gene data show CDR1 as SGHDT and CDR2 as YYEEEE. The DNA of the CDR3 is TGTGCCAGCACCCAGTCCCCTAGCCCAGATACGCAGTATTTT. Amino acid sequence: CASTQSPSPDTQYF.

This chain connects TRBV7-3 to TRBJ2-2; D might be TRBD1 or TRBD2, each matching 6 bases. Looked up from germline, CDR1 is SGHTA and CDR2 is FQGTGA. The CDR3 is 15 residues long. The V end lost 5 bases, the J end lost 7 bases, and 17 bases lay between the germline ends. The DNA of the CDR3 is TGTGCCAGCAGCCCCACGACAGGAGGGATCGGGGAGCTGTTTTTT. Translating gives CASSPTTGGIGELFF.

About this clone: The same CDR3 is also encoded by other DNA sequences in this sample. The V and J genes are TRBV18 and TRBJ2-3; D remains unclear. Germline-derived CDR1 and CDR2 are KGHSH and LQKENI. Trimming took off 5 bases at V and 0 bases at J, with 3 bases between the two ends. This CDR3 has 12 residues. Here the CDR3 reads CASSSSTDTQYF. The CDR3 bases are TGTGCCAGCTCATCAAGCACAGATACGCAGTATTTT. Drawing the rest from reference TRBV18 and TRBJ2-3, the complete variable domain is NAGVMQNPRHLVRRRGQEARLRCSPMKGHSHVYWYRQLPEEGLKFMVYLQKENIIDESGMPKERFSAEFPKEGPSILRIQQVVRGDSAAYFCASSSSTDTQYFGPGTRLTVL.

The chain employs TRBV30 and TRBJ2-1; 9 bases match TRBD2. V shed 3 bases and J 5 bases; nucleotides not matched to a gene: 5. From germline, CDR1 is GTSNPN and CDR2 SVGIG (reference sequence). This CDR3 has 14 amino acids. The CDR3 protein is CAWRRLAGNNEQFF. Here the CDR3 DNA reads TGTGCCTGGAGGCGCCTAGCGGGGAACAATGAGCAGTTCTTC.

This clone occurred a few times. For the CDR3, the DNA is TGTGCCTGGGCACGGGGTTGGGGCTACACCTTC. Its protein is CAWARGWGYTF. The V call is TRBV30, the J call TRBJ1-2; D gene unclear. The germline V and J ends were trimmed by 5 bases and 8 bases, with 12 bases remaining between them. The length of the CDR3 is 11 residues. CDR1 and CDR2 from the germline V gene are GTSNPN and SVGIG (reference sequence).

The rearrangement links TRBV5-1 to TRBJ2-5; no clear D. The CDR3 is 13 amino acids. Trimming pared 0 bases from V and 4 bases from J, leaving 7 bases between. The germline V gene has CDR1 SGHRS and CDR2 YFSETQ. CDR3 amino acids: CASSLGKVETQYF. CDR3 nucleotide sequence: TGCGCCAGCAGCTTGGGGAAGGTAGAGACCCAGTACTTC.

This clone was picked up a small number of times. The chain recombines TRBV30 with TRBJ2-1; TRBD2 matches at 9 bases. This CDR3 region has 16 residues. Per germline, CDR1 GTSNPN and CDR2 SVGIG (reference sequence). The V gene end was trimmed by 3 bases and the J gene end by 1 base; junction bases not matched to a gene: 7. CDR3 coding DNA: TGTGCCTGGAGGGTCCTAACTAGCGGGTCCTACAATGAGCAGTTCTTC. The encoded protein is CAWRVLTSGSYNEQFF.

This clone showed up just a few times. The chain has TRBV6-1 and TRBJ1-2; maybe TRBD1 (5 bases). Germline CDR1 reads MNHNS; CDR2 reads SASEGT. The V end was cut by 4 bases, the J end by 5 bases, with 20 bases between. There are 16 residues in the CDR3. CDR3 nucleotides: TGTGCCAGCAGTGGGGACCCTTGGGGGGACCAATATGGCTACACCTTC. Its translation: CASSGDPWGDQYGYTF.

The V call is TRBV11-2, the J call TRBJ2-2; D perhaps matches TRBD2 (6 bases). The CDR3 has 15 amino acids. The V end lost 1 base, the J end lost 5 bases, and 11 bases lay between the germline ends. Germline V CDR1 and CDR2: SGHAT, FQNNGV. The CDR3 DNA reads TGTGCCAGCAGCTTAGCCGGGAGTATGACCGGGGAGCTGTTTTTT. This gives the protein CASSLAGSMTGELFF. The whole variable domain, remainder taken from reference TRBV11-2 and TRBJ2-2, is EAGVAQSPRYKIIEKRQSVAFWCNPISGHATLYWYQQILGQGPKLLIQFQNNGVVDDSQLPKDRFSAERLKGVDSTLKIQPAKLEDSAVYLCASSLAGSMTGELFFGEGSRLTVL.

CDR3: CASSGRDGRYGYTF. The DNA of the CDR3 is TGTGCCAGCAGCGGCCGGGACGGACGCTATGGCTACACCTTC. This chain uses TRBV9 with TRBJ1-2; possible D gene TRBD1, 5 bases. The CDR3 consists of 14 residues. Between the trimmed V and J ends, which lost 3 bases and 4 bases, there was a span of 13 bases. CDR1 is SGDLS and CDR2 is YYNGEE in the germline V gene. Full variable domain (remainder filled in from reference TRBV9 and TRBJ1-2): DSGVTQTPKHLITATGQRVTLRCSPRSGDLSVYWYQQSLDQGLQFLIQYYNGEERAKGNILERFSAQQFPDLHSELNLSSLELGDSALYFCASSGRDGRYGYTFGSGTRLTVV.

The gene calls are TRBV6-6 and TRBJ2-7; D gene ambiguous. The CDR3 runs 13 residues. Trimming took off 0 bases at V and 4 bases at J, with 7 bases between the two ends. Germline-derived CDR1 and CDR2 are MNHNY and SVGAGI (reference sequence). CDR3 sequence: CASSYSFGYEQYF. DNA for the CDR3: TGTGCCAGCAGTTACTCGTTCGGGTACGAGCAGTACTTC.

This clone was seen only a few times. The V gene is TRBV30, the J gene TRBJ1-1; D is ambiguous. V shed 5 bases and J shed 10 bases, with 14 bases lying between them. This CDR3 contains 11 residues. Germline V gives CDR1 GTSNPN, CDR2 SVGIG (reference sequence). The DNA of the CDR3 is TGTGCCTGGGGCGAACTAGATTTAGCTTTCTTT. Amino acids: CAWGELDLAFF.

This clone was found a few times. Other DNA sequences from this sample encode an identical CDR3 as well. The rearrangement uses TRBV2 and TRBJ2-1, with 10 bases identical to TRBD1. The CDR3 is made up of 15 amino acids. Germline V gives CDR1 SNHLY, CDR2 FYNNEI. V was pared by 6 bases and J by 4 bases, with 6 bases of the junction left unmatched. CDR3 protein: CASSADRGEYNEQFF. CDR3 bases: TGTGCCAGCAGCGCGGACAGGGGGGAATACAATGAGCAGTTCTTC.

This clone was found a few times. The chain links TRBV25-1 to TRBJ2-5; TRBD1 is a possible D gene (5 bases). Per germline, CDR1 MGHDK and CDR2 SYGVNS. The CDR3 consists of 13 residues. V gave up 8 bases and J gave up 2 bases, with 12 bases separating them. CDR3 region: CASGATGQETQYF. For the CDR3, the DNA is TGTGCCAGCGGGGCCACAGGTCAAGAGACCCAGTACTTC.

The rearrangement links TRBV10-3 to TRBJ2-5; D remains unclear. There are 11 residues in the CDR3. V lost 6 bases and J lost 0, with 2 bases in between. Germline CDR1 is ENHRY and CDR2 is SYGVKD. The CDR3 region is CAIRDQETQYF. The CDR3 bases are TGTGCCATCAGGGACCAAGAGACCCAGTACTTC.

The sample holds one count of this clone. A much bigger clone sits one base away, suggesting this may be a read error. This chain connects TRBV19 to TRBJ2-1; D gene uncertain. Trimming took 5 bases from V and 3 from J, leaving 2 bases between them. Germline-derived CDR1 and CDR2 are LNHDA and SQIVND (reference sequence). The CDR3 covers 11 residues. CDR3 amino acids: CASSFYNEQFF. In DNA, the CDR3 is TGTGCCAGTAGTTTCTACAATGAGCAGTTCTTC.

This clone has just a few counts. The chain carries TRBV7-9 and TRBJ1-5; D gene ambiguous. V dropped 5 bases and J dropped 0 bases, with 11 bases sitting between them. The CDR3 is 15 amino acids. CDR1 and CDR2 (germline): SEHNR, FQNEAQ (reference sequence). Here the CDR3 DNA reads TGTGCCAGCAGCCCGTCGGGTTATAGCAATCAGCCCCAGCATTTT. It yields the protein CASSPSGYSNQPQHF.